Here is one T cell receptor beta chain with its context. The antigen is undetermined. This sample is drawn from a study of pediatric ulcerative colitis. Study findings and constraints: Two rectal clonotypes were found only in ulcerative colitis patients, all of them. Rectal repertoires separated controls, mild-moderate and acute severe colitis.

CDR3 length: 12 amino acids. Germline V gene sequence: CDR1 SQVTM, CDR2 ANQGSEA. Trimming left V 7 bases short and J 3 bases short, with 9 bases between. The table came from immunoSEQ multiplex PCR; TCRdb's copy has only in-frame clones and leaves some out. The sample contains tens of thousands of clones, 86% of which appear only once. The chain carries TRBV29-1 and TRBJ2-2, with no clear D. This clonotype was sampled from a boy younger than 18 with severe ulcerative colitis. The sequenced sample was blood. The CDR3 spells CSAPRDTGELFF. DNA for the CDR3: TGCAGCGCCCCCCGGGACACCGGGGAGCTGTTTTTT.